The entry below gives a single TCR beta chain sequence along with its context. Its target is unknown. This sample was taken from a study of cytomegalovirus exposure and HLA in healthy donors. Study findings and constraints: It emerged from a later analysis that several of the most significant clusters appeared to be linked to common viral pathogens. Rare TCR sequences predominated, though certain public TCRs were found in many donors. When analyzed later, the rates of TCR association showed variation by HLA locus, with DRB1 the most and HLA-C the fewest.

Vbeta (60) and Jbeta (13) primers were used in the PCR. TCRdb's table, derived via immunoSEQ multiplex PCR, lists solely in-frame clones and lacks some. The top ten hold 1% to 1.5% of the sample, which has 150,000 to 200,000 clones, over 80% seen once. The CDR3 runs 16 residues. In germline, CDR1 is LNHDA, CDR2 SQIVND (reference sequence). The junction had 10 bases not matched to a gene; V was cut back by 3 bases and J by 6 bases. The chain links TRBV19 to TRBJ1-5; TRBD1 matches at 8 bases. The sequencing input was PBMCs. This sequence was found in a boy aged 2 to 10 in good health and CMV-seronegative. CDR3: CASSIRWDRFRQPQHF. In DNA form, the CDR3 reads TGTGCCAGTAGTATTAGGTGGGACAGGTTCCGTCAGCCCCAGCATTTT.